This passage covers 31 T cell receptor beta chains from one sample sequenced in a study of shared T cell receptors in the human thymus. Profiling relied on immunoSEQ multiplex PCR, and the TCRdb table lists in-frame clones only, not all of them. The top ten hold about 0.013% of the sample, which has hundreds of thousands of clones, approximately 80% seen once. Separately, the same data were catalogued under a study of human thymus T cells.

The source material was thymocytes. These TCRs come from a boy in the first two years of life with a congenital heart defect.

The chain combines TRBV30 with TRBJ2-7; 8 bases line up with TRBD2. Trimming at V came to 3 bases and at J to 4 bases, leaving 23 bases not matched to a gene. Germline loops: CDR1 GTSNPN, CDR2 SVGIG (reference sequence). The CDR3 consists of 19 residues. The CDR3 is CAWRPGGTMEKVAPYEQYF. The CDR3 DNA follows: TGTGCCTGGAGGCCGGGGGGGACAATGGAGAAAGTGGCGCCATACGAGCAGTACTTC.

The chain combines TRBV4-3 with TRBJ2-7; possibly TRBD2 for D (6 bases). Germline V lookup: CDR1 LGHNA, CDR2 YSLEER. The CDR3 is made up of 18 amino acids. Trimming left V 0 bases short and J 3 bases short, with 21 bases between. The CDR3 loop is CASSQDYTRLALFYEQYF. The CDR3 nucleotides are TGCGCCAGCAGCCAAGATTATACCCGCCTAGCGCTGTTCTACGAGCAGTACTTC.

J is TRBJ2-1 and V is TRBV6-9; TRBD2 aligns across 9 bases. The CDR3 is made up of 17 amino acids. Germline V gene sequence: CDR1 MNHGY, CDR2 SVAAGI. V lost 3 bases and J lost 10; bases outside the gene matches: 16. In DNA form, the CDR3 reads TGTGCCAGCAGTTACCCACCCGCGATAGCGGGAGTGGGAGAGCAGTTCTTC. Translating gives CASSYPPAIAGVGEQFF.

The CDR3 is CASSLVRGDQPQHF. CDR3 bases: TGTGCCAGCAGCTTGGTTCGGGGGGATCAGCCCCAGCATTTT. The J gene is TRBJ1-5, the V gene TRBV5-8, with D possibly TRBD1 on 5 matching bases. The V end lost 0 bases, the J end lost 5 bases, and 9 bases lay between the germline ends. The CDR3 contains 14 residues. The germline CDR1 and CDR2 sequences are SGHTS and YDEGEE.

This clone appeared once. The rearrangement links TRBV14 to TRBJ2-5, with 9 bases aligning to TRBD2. V lost 0 bases and J lost 1; bases outside the gene matches: 9. There are 18 residues in the CDR3. The V gene's germline CDR1 is SGHDN and CDR2 FVKESK. The CDR3 DNA sequence: TGTGCCAGCAGCCAAGAAGGCATCAGCGGGAGGTTCCAAGAGACCCAGTACTTC. Its protein product is CASSQEGISGRFQETQYF.

V and J are TRBV7-6 and TRBJ1-2; D is uncertain. Germline V gene sequence: CDR1 SGHVS, CDR2 FNYEAQ. This CDR3 spans 13 amino acids. V gave up 1 base and J gave up 6 bases, with 9 bases separating them. CDR3 loop: CASSLGPGNGYTF. CDR3 bases: TGTGCCAGCAGCTTAGGGCCCGGGAATGGCTACACCTTC.

J is TRBJ2-7 and V is TRBV6-6; tentative D call: TRBD2 (6 bases). The CDR3 sequence is 14 residues long. Trimming pared 6 bases from V and 3 bases from J, leaving 15 bases between. Looked up from germline, CDR1 is MNHNY and CDR2 is SVGAGI (reference sequence). CDR3 sequence: CASSPDYHRYEQYF. CDR3 DNA sequence: TGTGCCAGCAGCCCGGACTACCACCGCTACGAGCAGTACTTC.

This clone was detected a few times. The chain links TRBV7-2 to TRBJ1-4, with 9 bases fitting TRBD1. V was pared by 5 bases and J by 8 bases, with 9 bases of the junction left unmatched. The CDR3 extends over 15 amino acids. Germline CDR1 and CDR2: SGHTA and FQGNSA. CDR3 coding DNA: TGTGCCAGCAGCCCCGGGACAGGGAGGGACGAAAAACTGTTTTTT. This gives the protein CASSPGTGRDEKLFF.

Only a few counts were recorded for this clone. The rearrangement joins TRBV21-1 to TRBJ1-5; TRBD1 is taken as the D call from the table, unchecked against the DNA. TRBV21-1 is a pseudogene segment. The CDR3 has 20 residues. CDR3 sequence reads: CASSSQCRDRGPDSNQPQHF. Here the CDR3 DNA reads TGTGCCAGCAGCAGCCAATGCCGGGACAGGGGGCCCGATAGCAATCAGCCCCAGCATTTT.

The rearrangement links TRBV30 to TRBJ1-1, with a weak D call TRBD1 (6 bases). CDR1 GTSNPN and CDR2 SVGIG come from the germline V gene (reference sequence). This CDR3 has 14 amino acids. The germline V and J ends were trimmed by 8 bases and 2 bases, with 18 bases remaining between them. DNA of the CDR3: TGTGCCCTGAGTCGGGGGGCGGATAACACTGAAGCTTTCTTT. Protein product: CALSRGADNTEAFF.

Here the CDR3 DNA reads TGTGCCAGCAGCAAAGGGGGTTCGGGGGCAGGGGGTAGCGAGCAGTACTTC. Translation gives CASSKGGSGAGGSEQYF. The V and J genes are TRBV21-1 and TRBJ2-7; whether TRBD1, the table's D call, matches the DNA was not checked. TRBV21-1 is given as a pseudogene. This CDR3 region has 17 residues.

The V gene is TRBV5-6, the J gene TRBJ2-2; TRBD2 is a possible D gene (5 bases). CDR1 is SGHDT, CDR2 YYEEEE, per germline. This CDR3 comprises 13 residues. The V and J ends lost 5 bases and 9 bases respectively, with 14 bases between them. Here the CDR3 reads CASRFRGRRELFF. CDR3 in DNA: TGTGCCAGCAGGTTTCGGGGTAGGCGGGAGCTGTTTTTT.

The chain has TRBV6-1 and TRBJ2-7; the match to TRBD2 covers 11 bases. The CDR3 runs 15 residues. With 2 bases clipped from V and 4 bases from J, the junction kept 4 bases outside the gene matches. CDR1 and CDR2 from the germline V gene are MNHNS and SASEGT. The CDR3 loop reads CASSERSSGGYEQYF. For the CDR3, the DNA is TGTGCCAGCAGTGAACGGTCTAGCGGGGGGTACGAGCAGTACTTC.

The V and J genes are TRBV4-3 and TRBJ1-1; D unclear. Between the trimmed V and J ends, which lost 0 bases and 1 base, there was a span of 15 bases. This CDR3 has 17 amino acids. Germline V gives CDR1 LGHNA, CDR2 YSLEER. CDR3 bases: TGCGCCAGCAGCCAAGACGAGAAGGACGAGGGGAACACTGAAGCTTTCTTT. It specifies CASSQDEKDEGNTEAFF.

This rearrangement joins TRBV4-2 to TRBJ2-3; tentatively, D is TRBD2 (6 bases). The CDR3 covers 15 residues. V lost 0 bases to trimming and J lost 4 bases, with 11 bases between them. Germline V gives CDR1 LGHNA, CDR2 YNFKEQ. CDR3 loop: CASSQDREEADTQYF. As DNA, the CDR3 is TGTGCCAGCAGCCAAGACAGGGAGGAGGCAGATACGCAGTATTTT.

The chain has TRBV9 and TRBJ2-3; 13 bases agree with TRBD2. Germline V gene lookup returns CDR1 SGDLS and CDR2 YYNGEE. The V gene end was trimmed by 4 bases and the J gene end by 2 bases; junction bases not matched to a gene: 7. The length of the CDR3 is 17 residues. CDR3 coding DNA: TGTGCCAGCAGCCCCCGGACTAGCGGGAGAATCACAGATACGCAGTATTTT. This sequence encodes CASSPRTSGRITDTQYF.

The CDR3 sequence: CASSRLPGLANGSYEQYF. DNA for the CDR3: TGCGCCAGCAGCCGATTACCGGGACTAGCGAATGGATCCTACGAGCAGTACTTC. J is TRBJ2-7 and V is TRBV4-1, with 10 bases aligning to TRBD2. This CDR3 has 18 residues. V gave up 4 bases and J gave up 1 base; unmatched junction bases: 13. Germline CDR1 and CDR2: MGHRA and YSYEKL.

The V and J genes are TRBV4-1 and TRBJ1-2, with D tentatively TRBD1 (6 bases). Trimming cost V 4 bases and J 8 bases, with 17 bases left between them. There are 14 residues in the CDR3. Germline V gene sequence: CDR1 MGHRA, CDR2 YSYEKL. The CDR3 reads CASSPRMGARGYTF. DNA of the CDR3: TGCGCCAGCAGCCCAAGAATGGGGGCACGGGGCTACACCTTC.

The genes are TRBV19 and TRBJ1-1; D gene ambiguous. Germline V gene data show CDR1 as LNHDA and CDR2 as SQIVND (reference sequence). Trimming shortened V by 6 bases and J by 1 base, and 9 bases separated the two germline ends. The CDR3 contains 13 residues. In nucleotides, the CDR3 is TGTGCCAGTAGCTACGAGGGGAACACTGAAGCTTTCTTT. Its protein product is CASSYEGNTEAFF.

The chain has TRBV5-1 and TRBJ2-1, with D possibly being TRBD2 (6 bases). The germline V and J ends were trimmed by 4 bases and 10 bases, with 21 bases remaining between them. Looked up from germline, CDR1 is SGHRS and CDR2 is YFSETQ. The CDR3 is made up of 15 amino acids. The CDR3 region is CASSDPGLPPSEQFF. The CDR3 DNA sequence: TGCGCCAGCAGCGACCCGGGACTTCCACCGTCGGAGCAGTTCTTC.

The chain joins TRBV5-5 to TRBJ2-4, with 10 nucleotides matching TRBD1. Per the germline V gene, CDR1 is SGHKS and CDR2 is YYEKEE (reference sequence). The V gene end was trimmed by 4 bases and the J gene end by 2 bases; junction bases not matched to a gene: 6. CDR3 length: 16 amino acids. The CDR3 coding sequence is TGTGCCAGCAGCGCGGGACAGGGGTTAACCAAAAACATTCAGTACTTC. It codes for CASSAGQGLTKNIQYF.

The chain recombines TRBV15 with TRBJ2-7; TRBD1 agrees at 7 bases. Germline trimming cut 0 bases from V and 3 bases from J; bases unmatched to any gene: 5. The CDR3 is 15 residues long. Per the germline V gene, CDR1 is LNHNV and CDR2 is YYDKDF (reference sequence). The CDR3 DNA reads as TGTGCCACCAGCAGAGACCGGGACAGTCTCTACGAGCAGTACTTC. This codes for CATSRDRDSLYEQYF.

The genes are TRBV6-5 and TRBJ2-2; 9 nucleotides agree with TRBD1. Losses at the gene ends were 4 bases for V and 10 bases for J; bases not matched to a gene: 13. This CDR3 is built from 16 residues. The V gene's germline CDR1 is MNHEY and CDR2 SVGAGI. CDR3: CASSCLQGALATELFF. The DNA for the CDR3 is TGTGCCAGCAGTTGCTTACAGGGGGCGTTAGCGACGGAGCTGTTTTTT.

The rearrangement joins TRBV13 to TRBJ2-7; 8 bases are shared with TRBD2. This CDR3 has 16 residues. CDR1 is PRHDT, CDR2 FYEKMQ, per germline (reference sequence). Trimming took 4 bases from V and 3 from J; bases not matched to a gene: 11. The CDR3 DNA reads as TGTGCCAGCAGCTCGGGTTTAGCGGGATCTGGCTACGAGCAGTACTTC. Protein product: CASSSGLAGSGYEQYF.

In DNA, the CDR3 is TGTGCCTGGAGTGTACGGGTGTCAGTAGATACGCAGTATTTT. Amino acid sequence: CAWSVRVSVDTQYF. This rearrangement joins TRBV30 to TRBJ2-3; D ambiguous. The CDR3 extends over 14 amino acids. V lost 0 bases and J 5 bases, leaving 12 bases between the germline ends. CDR1 is GTSNPN, CDR2 SVGIG, per germline (reference sequence).

The chain uses TRBV29-1 and TRBJ2-7; D perhaps matches TRBD1 (6 bases). The germline V gene has CDR1 SQVTM and CDR2 ANQGSEA. Trimming pared 0 bases from V and 7 bases from J, leaving 13 bases between. This CDR3 region has 13 residues. CDR3 sequence (DNA): TGCAGCGTTGAAGATCTTCTAGGGGGTGAGCAGTACTTC. Protein product: CSVEDLLGGEQYF.

CDR3 region: CAISDWNGLAGSYNEQFF. Written as DNA, the CDR3 is TGTGCCATCAGTGATTGGAACGGTCTAGCGGGCTCCTACAATGAGCAGTTCTTC. The rearrangement joins TRBV10-3 to TRBJ2-1, with 8 bases fitting TRBD2. Per germline, CDR1 ENHRY and CDR2 SYGVKD. This CDR3 spans 18 amino acids. V lost 3 bases to trimming and J lost 0 bases; unmatched junction nucleotides: 10.

The chain uses TRBV7-6 and TRBJ2-1, with D possibly being TRBD2 (8 bases). Germline V lookup: CDR1 SGHVS, CDR2 FNYEAQ. The CDR3 has 16 amino acids. V shed 6 bases and J shed 1 base, with 16 bases lying between them. The CDR3 region has the DNA TGTGCCAGCAGTCAGGGGGGACTAGGGTCCTACAATGAGCAGTTCTTC. Encoded protein: CASSQGGLGSYNEQFF.

The rearrangement uses TRBV29-1 and TRBJ2-1, with 11 bases lining up with TRBD2. The CDR3 has 14 residues. With V trimmed by 4 bases and J by 7 bases, 6 bases remained unmatched. Germline lookup yields CDR1 SQVTM and CDR2 ANQGSEA. The chain's CDR3 is CSVVAGGPINEQFF. The CDR3 coding sequence is TGCAGCGTTGTAGCGGGAGGGCCTATAAATGAGCAGTTCTTC.

This clone was counted once. The rearrangement links TRBV28 to TRBJ2-3; 15 nucleotides line up with TRBD2. The CDR3 has 17 amino acids. V lost 4 bases, J lost 5 bases, and 7 bases stayed unmatched. Germline V CDR1 and CDR2: MDHEN, SYDVKM. CDR3 in amino acids: CASSSYGLAGGEDTQYF. The CDR3 DNA sequence: TGTGCCAGCAGTTCCTATGGACTAGCGGGAGGGGAAGATACGCAGTATTTT.

CDR3 sequence reads: CAISVKPGLAGGNEQFF. The CDR3 DNA reads as TGTGCCATCAGTGTTAAACCGGGACTAGCGGGAGGGAATGAGCAGTTCTTC. The gene calls are TRBV10-3 and TRBJ2-1, with TRBD2 identical over 16 bases. CDR3 size: 17 residues. V was clipped by 4 bases and J by 7 bases; unmatched bases: 7. Germline V gene data show CDR1 as ENHRY and CDR2 as SYGVKD.